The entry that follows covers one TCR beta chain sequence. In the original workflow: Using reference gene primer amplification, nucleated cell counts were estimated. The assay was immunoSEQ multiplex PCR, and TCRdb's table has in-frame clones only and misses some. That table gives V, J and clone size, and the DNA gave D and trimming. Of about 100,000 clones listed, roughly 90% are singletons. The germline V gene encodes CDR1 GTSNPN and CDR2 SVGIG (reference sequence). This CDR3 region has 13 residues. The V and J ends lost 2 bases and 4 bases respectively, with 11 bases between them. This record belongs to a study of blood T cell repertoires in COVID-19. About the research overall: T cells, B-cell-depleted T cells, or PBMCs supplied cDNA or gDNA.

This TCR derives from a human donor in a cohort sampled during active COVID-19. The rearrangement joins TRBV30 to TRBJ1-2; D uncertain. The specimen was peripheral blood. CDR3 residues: CAWSPQEIYGYTF. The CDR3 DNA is TGTGCCTGGAGTCCCCAGGAAATCTATGGCTACACCTTC.